This TCR beta chain appears in the sequencing data of a study of blood T cell dynamics during melanoma immunotherapy. The time point was: pre-treatment baseline. The germline V gene has CDR1 GTSNPN and CDR2 SVGIG (reference sequence). The length of the CDR3 is 11 residues. TCRdb's copy holds only in-frame clones and misses some; the assay was immunoSEQ multiplex PCR. The sample yields several thousand clones, roughly four fifths seen once. The TCR was taken from a human donor with melanoma. This specimen consisted of blood, obtained from a patient treated with checkpoint blockade. The gene calls are TRBV30 and TRBJ1-1; D remains ambiguous. This CDR3 reads CAGGENTEAFF. For the CDR3, the DNA is TGTGCGGGTGGGGAGAACACTGAAGCTTTCTTT.